Listed below are T cell receptor beta chains from one sample, sequenced in a study of CD8 T cells in ankylosing spondylitis. In TCRdb, the 5' RACE reads were re-called with MiXCR into one record per CDR3 protein. The table shows under 250,000 distinct CDR3 sequences, with 7% to 10% occurring only once. Sequencing was carried out using blood, either unsorted or a sorted T cell fraction (not recorded which). Source of these receptors: a female donor with ankylosing spondylitis or in good health (not recorded which). Both conserved end residues are part of each CDR3. The order of the fields is D gene, clone size, J gene, V gene, CDR3 protein, CDR3 DNA. The D gene is left open where the match is weak. Only some rows state a clone size, as once, few, many or a class for expanded clones.

D: TRBD2; size: many; J: TRBJ2-1; V: TRBV5-1; CDR3: CASSLAGVAYNEQFF; DNA: TGCGCCAGCAGCTTAGCGGGAGTGGCCTACAATGAGCAGTTCTTC
D: TRBD1; size: few; J: TRBJ1-1; V: TRBV4-3; CDR3: CASSQVPGGLVTEAFF; DNA: TGCGCCAGCAGCCAAGTCCCAGGGGGGCTAGTAACTGAAGCTTTCTTT
D: .; size: many; J: TRBJ1-2; V: TRBV30; CDR3: CAWSADSLYTF; DNA: TGTGCCTGGAGTGCCGACAGCCTCTACACCTTC
D: .; size: many; J: TRBJ2-1; V: TRBV12-3/TRBV12-4; CDR3: CASSPRDAGNEQFF; DNA: TGTGCCAGCAGTCCCCGGGACGCGGGAAATGAGCAGTTCTTC
D: .; size: few; J: TRBJ2-7; V: TRBV7-9; CDR3: CASSRTETYSYEQYF; DNA: TGTGCCAGCAGCCGGACAGAAACATACTCCTACGAGCAGTACTTC
D: .; size: many; J: TRBJ2-1; V: TRBV6-2/TRBV6-3; CDR3: CASSYSINLAEQFF; DNA: TGTGCCAGCAGTTACTCGATTAACCTAGCGGAGCAGTTCTTC
D: .; size: .; J: TRBJ1-1; V: TRBV5-1; CDR3: CASSTGLGTEAFF; DNA: TGCGCCAGCAGCACAGGACTGGGCACTGAAGCTTTCTTT
D: TRBD1; size: many; J: TRBJ1-6; V: TRBV27; CDR3: CASSWDSSSYNSPLHF; DNA: TGTGCCAGCAGTTGGGACAGTAGCTCCTATAATTCACCCCTCCACTTT
D: .; size: many; J: TRBJ2-1; V: TRBV6-2/TRBV6-3; CDR3: CASSPLNEQFF; DNA: TGTGCCAGCAGCCCTCTCAATGAGCAGTTCTTC
D: TRBD2; size: many; J: TRBJ2-1; V: TRBV2; CDR3: CASSESPGGYYNEQFF; DNA: TGTGCCAGCAGTGAGTCGCCGGGGGGGTACTACAATGAGCAGTTCTTC
D: .; size: many; J: TRBJ2-1; V: TRBV7-9; CDR3: CASSPETGVNNEQFF; DNA: TGTGCCAGCAGCCCTGAAACGGGAGTCAACAATGAGCAGTTCTTC
D: .; size: many; J: TRBJ1-5; V: TRBV19; CDR3: CASMGRISQPQHF; DNA: TGTGCCAGTATGGGCAGGATAAGCCAGCCCCAGCATTTT
D: TRBD2; size: many; J: TRBJ2-3; V: TRBV4-3; CDR3: CASSQDMAGATDTQYF; DNA: TGCGCCAGCAGCCAAGATATGGCGGGAGCCACAGATACGCAGTATTTT
D: .; size: many; J: TRBJ2-2; V: TRBV4-3; CDR3: CASSQDGRSGSGELFF; DNA: TGCGCCAGCAGCCAAGATGGGCGTTCGGGCTCCGGGGAGCTGTTTTTT
D: .; size: .; J: TRBJ1-6; V: TRBV20-1; CDR3: CSARGGSPLHF; DNA: TGCAGTGCTAGGGGGGGGTCACCCCTCCACTTT
D: TRBD1; size: many; J: TRBJ1-1; V: TRBV12-3/TRBV12-4; CDR3: CASSLETGNKAFF; DNA: TGTGCCAGCAGTTTAGAGACAGGGAATAAGGCTTTCTTT
D: .; size: many; J: TRBJ2-6; V: TRBV7-9; CDR3: CASTDISGANVLTF; DNA: TGTGCCAGCACCGACATTTCTGGGGCCAACGTCCTGACTTTC
D: .; size: many; J: TRBJ2-1; V: TRBV5-1; CDR3: CASSEDSSYNEQFF; DNA: TGCGCCAGCAGCGAGGATAGCTCCTACAATGAGCAGTTCTTC
D: .; size: .; J: TRBJ1-2; V: TRBV19; CDR3: CASSGQGGYTF; DNA: TGTGCCAGTAGCGGACAAGGGGGCTACACCTTC
D: .; size: many; J: TRBJ2-1; V: TRBV10-3; CDR3: CAIMNRETYNEQFF; DNA: TGTGCCATCATGAACAGGGAAACCTACAATGAGCAGTTCTTC
D: .; size: many; J: TRBJ2-7; V: TRBV28; CDR3: CASSTTGFSYEQYF; DNA: TGTGCCAGCAGTACCACAGGATTTTCCTACGAGCAGTACTTC
D: .; size: many; J: TRBJ1-1; V: TRBV27; CDR3: CASSLTLGEGTEAFF; DNA: TGTGCCAGCAGTTTAACTCTCGGGGAAGGCACTGAAGCTTTCTTT
D: .; size: many; J: TRBJ1-1; V: TRBV4-3; CDR3: CASSRRGTEAFF; DNA: TGCGCCAGCAGCCGGAGGGGTACTGAAGCTTTCTTT
D: .; size: many; J: TRBJ1-5; V: TRBV20-1; CDR3: CSASRLNQPQHF; DNA: TGCAGTGCTAGCCGCCTTAATCAGCCCCAGCATTTT
D: .; size: .; J: TRBJ1-2; V: TRBV29-1; CDR3: CSVEDPAAYGYTF; DNA: TGCAGCGTTGAAGATCCGGCAGCCTATGGCTACACCTTC
D: .; size: many; J: TRBJ2-2; V: TRBV11-3; CDR3: CASSPDMNTGELFF; DNA: TGTGCCAGCAGCCCAGACATGAACACCGGGGAGCTGTTTTTT
D: .; size: many; J: TRBJ1-1; V: TRBV6-2/TRBV6-3; CDR3: CASTQRRGRNTEAFF; DNA: TGTGCCAGCACCCAACGAAGGGGTCGGAACACTGAAGCTTTCTTT
D: .; size: many; J: TRBJ1-1; V: TRBV6-2/TRBV6-3; CDR3: CASTPTRVETEAFF; DNA: TGTGCCAGCACGCCTACGAGGGTTGAGACTGAAGCTTTCTTT
D: .; size: many; J: TRBJ1-1; V: TRBV5-1; CDR3: CASSFSGRWDTEAFF; DNA: TGCGCCAGCAGCTTTTCCGGCCGATGGGACACTGAAGCTTTCTTT
D: .; size: many; J: TRBJ2-3; V: TRBV30; CDR3: CAWAERSDTQYF; DNA: TGTGCCTGGGCGGAGCGATCAGATACGCAGTATTTT
D: .; size: .; J: TRBJ2-7; V: TRBV28; CDR3: CASSPLGPLGNEQYF; DNA: TGTGCCAGCAGCCCCCTGGGACCGCTCGGGAACGAGCAGTACTTC
D: .; size: many; J: TRBJ1-1; V: TRBV10-3; CDR3: CASTDVTEAFF; DNA: TGTGCCTCCACCGACGTTACTGAAGCTTTCTTT
D: TRBD1; size: many; J: TRBJ2-2; V: TRBV9; CDR3: CASSVDRVVTGELFF; DNA: TGTGCCAGCAGCGTGGACAGGGTAGTTACCGGGGAGCTGTTTTTT
D: TRBD1; size: many; J: TRBJ1-1; V: TRBV2; CDR3: CASSDVTGDSDTEAFF; DNA: TGTGCCAGCAGTGATGTGACAGGGGATTCGGACACTGAAGCTTTCTTT
D: TRBD2; size: many; J: TRBJ2-3; V: TRBV11-3; CDR3: CASGLAGTDTQYF; DNA: TGTGCCAGCGGACTAGCGGGCACAGATACGCAGTATTTT
D: TRBD2; size: few; J: TRBJ2-1; V: TRBV3-1; CDR3: CASSPRWTSGRVGRSDEQFF; DNA: TGTGCCAGCAGCCCGAGGTGGACTAGCGGGAGGGTCGGACGGAGCGATGAGCAGTTCTTC
D: .; size: .; J: TRBJ2-7; V: TRBV27; CDR3: CASSPLLGAGPGEQYF; DNA: TGTGCCAGCAGTCCGCTTTTGGGGGCGGGACCGGGGGAGCAGTACTTC
D: TRBD2; size: many; J: TRBJ2-2; V: TRBV5-1; CDR3: CASSLSGTSSAGELFF; DNA: TGCGCCAGCAGCTTGTCCGGGACTAGTTCTGCGGGGGAGCTGTTTTTT
D: .; size: many; J: TRBJ2-7; V: TRBV28; CDR3: CASRTVNPPSSYF; DNA: TGTGCCAGCAGGACAGTAAACCCCCCCAGTTCCTACTTC
D: .; size: many; J: TRBJ2-7; V: TRBV4-2; CDR3: CASSQDPLGEQYF; DNA: TGTGCCAGCAGCCAAGATCCCCTTGGTGAGCAGTACTTC
D: .; size: many; J: TRBJ2-2; V: TRBV21-1; CDR3: CAWSSFEGYTGELFF; DNA: TGTGCCTGGAGTTCCTTTGAGGGGTACACCGGGGAGCTGTTTTTT
D: .; size: many; J: TRBJ1-1; V: TRBV6-1; CDR3: CASTQQAGTEAFF; DNA: TGTGCCAGCACCCAACAGGCTGGTACTGAAGCTTTCTTT
D: .; size: many; J: TRBJ1-1; V: TRBV4-1; CDR3: CASSQNLGTEAFF; DNA: TGCGCCAGCAGCCAAAATTTGGGCACTGAAGCTTTCTTT
D: .; size: many; J: TRBJ2-5; V: TRBV4-3; CDR3: CASSQGTGGQETQYF; DNA: TGCGCCAGCAGCCAAGGGACCGGGGGCCAAGAGACCCAGTACTTC
D: .; size: many; J: TRBJ2-6; V: TRBV5-1; CDR3: CASSLGGSGANVLTF; DNA: TGCGCCAGCAGCCTAGGGGGCTCTGGGGCCAACGTCCTGACTTTC
D: .; size: many; J: TRBJ2-7; V: TRBV6-2/TRBV6-3; CDR3: CASSYPGSYEQYF; DNA: TGTGCCAGCAGTTACCCAGGGTCCTACGAGCAGTACTTC
D: TRBD1; size: .; J: TRBJ2-5; V: TRBV15; CDR3: CATSRPRTGPQETQYF; DNA: TGTGCCACCAGCAGACCGAGGACAGGACCTCAAGAGACCCAGTACTTC
D: .; size: many; J: TRBJ2-3; V: TRBV10-3; CDR3: CAISGSPVRALTDTQYF; DNA: TGTGCCATCAGTGGTTCTCCGGTCAGAGCCCTCACAGATACGCAGTATTTT
D: .; size: .; J: TRBJ2-1; V: TRBV10-2; CDR3: CASRSQREQFF; DNA: TGCGCCAGCAGATCTCAACGCGAGCAGTTCTTC
D: .; size: many; J: TRBJ2-7; V: TRBV5-1; CDR3: CASSYRDGTYEQYF; DNA: TGCGCCAGCAGTTACCGGGACGGAACCTACGAGCAGTACTTC
D: .; size: many; J: TRBJ1-2; V: TRBV27; CDR3: CASSFSPLGGYTF; DNA: TGTGCCAGCAGTTTTAGCCCCTTAGGTGGCTACACCTTC
D: .; size: .; J: TRBJ2-7; V: TRBV7-9; CDR3: CASSPFYEQYF; DNA: TGTGCCAGCAGCCCTTTCTACGAGCAGTACTTC
D: .; size: .; J: TRBJ2-2; V: TRBV27; CDR3: CASSLTPGHTGELFF; DNA: TGTGCCAGCAGTTTAACCCCGGGACACACCGGGGAGCTGTTTTTT
D: TRBD2; size: many; J: TRBJ2-2; V: TRBV11-2; CDR3: CASSLRVRWGAGNTGELFF; DNA: TGTGCCAGCAGCTTAAGGGTTCGGTGGGGAGCGGGAAACACCGGGGAGCTGTTTTTT
D: TRBD2; size: .; J: TRBJ2-3; V: TRBV7-2; CDR3: CGSSATSGRTDTQYF; DNA: TGTGGCAGCAGCGCCACTAGCGGGAGAACAGATACGCAGTATTTT
D: .; size: many; J: TRBJ2-7; V: TRBV6-5; CDR3: CASSYLNRGSEQYF; DNA: TGTGCCAGCAGTTACCTTAATAGGGGGAGCGAGCAGTACTTC
D: TRBD1; size: many; J: TRBJ2-5; V: TRBV28; CDR3: CASSIPGQGTETQYF; DNA: TGTGCCAGCAGCATTCCGGGACAGGGGACGGAGACCCAGTACTTC
D: .; size: many; J: TRBJ2-6; V: TRBV4-3; CDR3: CASSQDWVGAGANVLTF; DNA: TGCGCCAGCAGCCAAGACTGGGTCGGGGCTGGGGCCAACGTCCTGACTTTC
D: .; size: few; J: TRBJ2-7; V: TRBV4-2; CDR3: CASSQAWGKTYEQYF; DNA: TGTGCCAGCAGCCAAGCTTGGGGGAAGACCTACGAGCAGTACTTC
D: .; size: many; J: TRBJ1-5; V: TRBV15; CDR3: CATSRVKGRSNQPQHF; DNA: TGTGCCACCAGCAGGGTCAAAGGTAGGAGCAATCAGCCCCAGCATTTT